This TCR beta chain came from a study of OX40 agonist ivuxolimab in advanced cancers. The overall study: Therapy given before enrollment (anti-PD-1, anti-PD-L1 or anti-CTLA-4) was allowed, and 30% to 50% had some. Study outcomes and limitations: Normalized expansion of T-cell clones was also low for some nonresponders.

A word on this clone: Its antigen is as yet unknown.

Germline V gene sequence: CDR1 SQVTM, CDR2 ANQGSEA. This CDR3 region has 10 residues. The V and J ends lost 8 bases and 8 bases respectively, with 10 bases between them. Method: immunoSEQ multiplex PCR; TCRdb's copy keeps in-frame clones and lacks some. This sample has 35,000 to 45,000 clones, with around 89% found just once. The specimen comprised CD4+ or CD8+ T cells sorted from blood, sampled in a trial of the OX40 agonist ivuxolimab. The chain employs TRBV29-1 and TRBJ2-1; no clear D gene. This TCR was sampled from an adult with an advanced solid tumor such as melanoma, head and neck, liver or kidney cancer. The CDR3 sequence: CSFGLDEQFF. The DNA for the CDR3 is TGCAGCTTCGGGCTGGATGAGCAGTTCTTC.